This TCR beta chain emerged from a study of cytomegalovirus exposure and HLA in healthy donors. The approximately 130-subject validation cohort, separate from the approximately 670-subject first cohort, included the donors. Generated by immunoSEQ multiplex PCR, the TCRdb table keeps only in-frame clones and is missing some. The sample includes about 360,000 clones, 70% to 90% of them seen just once. Overall study results and limits: Rare TCR sequences predominated, though certain public TCRs were found in many donors.

A word on this clone: Its antigen is unknown.

Germline lookup yields CDR1 MNHEY and CDR2 SVGAGI. The CDR3 sequence is 14 residues long. Trimming cost V 6 bases and J 4 bases; bases outside gene matches: 8. The J gene is TRBJ1-2, the V gene TRBV6-5; 7 nucleotides align to TRBD1. The sample comprised PBMCs. The TCR was taken from a woman younger than 35 in good health and CMV-seronegative. Written as DNA, the CDR3 is TGTGCCAGCAGACCGGACAGGAGGGCCTATGGCTACACCTTC. This sequence encodes CASRPDRRAYGYTF.